This T cell receptor beta chain was identified during a study of blood T cell repertoires in COVID-19. There are 13 residues in the CDR3. V lost 11 bases to trimming and J lost 1 base; unmatched junction nucleotides: 3. Germline V gene data show CDR1 as LNHNV and CDR2 as YYDKDF (reference sequence). The repertoire was sequenced with immunoSEQ multiplex PCR; TCRdb's copy has only in-frame clones and lacks some. Of under 150,000 clones in the sample, 75% to 90% were seen once. The chain uses TRBV15 and TRBJ2-2; 8 bases are a match to TRBD1. The sample comprised PBMCs or T cells enriched from blood (not recorded which). The source of this sequence is a woman between 50 and 59 years old who had recovered from COVID-19. CDR3 coding DNA: TGTGCCTCCGGGACAGGGAACACCGGGGAGCTGTTTTTT. Amino acid sequence: CASGTGNTGELFF. The complete variable domain, with remaining parts taken from reference TRBV15 and TRBJ2-2, reads DAMVIQNPRYQVTQFGKPVTLSCSQTLNHNVMYWYQQKSSQAPKLLFHYYDKDFNNEADTPDNFQSRRPNTSFCFLDIRSPGLGDTAMYLCASGTGNTGELFFGEGSRLTVL.